The clone carrying this TCR beta chain was recorded many times. This sample was taken from a study of T cell repertoires in cytomegalovirus infection. Per the germline V gene, CDR1 is MNHEY and CDR2 is SVGAGI. This CDR3 comprises 16 residues. The V segment lost 2 bases and the J segment 2 bases; nucleotides outside the gene matches: 5. TCRdb analysed the reads with MiXCR anew, one entry per CDR3 protein. This sample has approximately 260,000 distinct CDR3 sequences, with 15% to 20% found just once. V gene TRBV6-5 combines with J gene TRBJ2-3, with TRBD2 matching 9 bases. The sample taken for sequencing was CD8+ T cells from PBMCs. The sequence derives from a human donor in good health (CMV status not recorded). Some clones in this sample may be carry-over from other donors' samples. This CDR3 is CASSYGTSYLTDTQYF. In DNA, the CDR3 is TGTGCCAGCAGTTACGGGACTAGCTATCTCACAGATACGCAGTATTTT.